This record covers a single T cell receptor (beta chain). Its cognate antigen is unknown. The entry originates in a study of shared clonotypes between healthy human individuals. Across the whole study: Three plates each covered CD4 naive and memory; CD8 naive two, CD8 memory one. Whole-study findings and limits: The naive CD4 repertoires of a few donors were compared, and around 4.7% of clonotypes were shared.

As processed by the authors: ImmunoSEQ gave junction-only sequences without quality scores, so filtering differed. Some clones are missing from TCRdb's copy, which holds only in-frame ones; the method was immunoSEQ multiplex PCR. V, J and clone size reflect that table, while D and trimming were determined from the DNA. The profile shows over 1.4 million clones, roughly 96% of them singletons. The CDR3 length is 14 residues. From germline, CDR1 is LGHNA and CDR2 YSLEER. V lost 0 bases, J lost 1 base, and 7 bases lay in between. A CD45RA-negative memory subset and a CD45RA+ naive subset were separated from the CD4+ cells.

The chain carries TRBV4-3 and TRBJ2-7; the D is unclear. The origin of this receptor is a man aged 25 to 40 in good health. The sample consisted of naive CD4+ T cells sorted from blood. Specified subset: CD45RA+ positively selected. The CDR3 coding sequence is TGCGCCAGCAGCCAAGAACCGGGTTCCTACGAGCAGTACTTC. Its protein product is CASSQEPGSYEQYF.